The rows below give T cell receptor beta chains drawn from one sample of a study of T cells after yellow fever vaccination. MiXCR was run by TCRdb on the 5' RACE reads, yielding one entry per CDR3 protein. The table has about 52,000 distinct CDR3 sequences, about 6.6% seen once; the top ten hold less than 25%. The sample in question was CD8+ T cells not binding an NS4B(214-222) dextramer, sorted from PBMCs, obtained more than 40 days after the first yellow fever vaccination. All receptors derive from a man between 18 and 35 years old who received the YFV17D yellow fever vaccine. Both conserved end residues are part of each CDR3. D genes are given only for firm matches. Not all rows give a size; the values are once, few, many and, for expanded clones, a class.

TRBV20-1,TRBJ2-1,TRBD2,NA,TGCAGTGCTAGAGATCCGTCCACTAGCGTCCCCAATGAGCAGTTCTTC,CSARDPSTSVPNEQFF
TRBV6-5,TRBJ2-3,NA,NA,TGTGCCAGCAGTCAGGGTCCCGGGGCGGATACGCAGTATTTT,CASSQGPGADTQYF
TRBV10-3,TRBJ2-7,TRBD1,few,TGTGCCATCAGTACCTCCGGGACAGCCTACGAGCAGTACTTC,CAISTSGTAYEQYF
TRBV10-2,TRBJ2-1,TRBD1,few,TGCGCCAGCAGTGAGGGACAGGGTAGAAATGAGCAGTTCTTC,CASSEGQGRNEQFF
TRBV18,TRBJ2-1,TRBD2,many,TGTGCCAGCTCCGCGGGAGGGGGTTCCGCGAATGAGCAGTTCTTC,CASSAGGGSANEQFF
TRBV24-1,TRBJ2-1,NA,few,TGTGCCACCAGTGACGCCACGGGGGCCGTTTTGAACTACAATGAGCAGTTCTTC,CATSDATGAVLNYNEQFF
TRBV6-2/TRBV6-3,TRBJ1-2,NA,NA,TGTGCCAGCAGTTCGGTCCTCGGCTACACCTTC,CASSSVLGYTF
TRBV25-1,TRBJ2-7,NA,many,TGTGCCAGCAGGGCTGTAGGGGAAGGGTACGAGCAGTACTTC,CASRAVGEGYEQYF
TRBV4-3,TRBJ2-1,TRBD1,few,TGCGCCAGCAGCCGGGGACAGCTCTCCTACAATGAGCAGTTCTTC,CASSRGQLSYNEQFF
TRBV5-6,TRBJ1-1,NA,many,TGTGCCAGCAGCTTGGAATGGTACGGGACGCCTGCTGAAGCTTTCTTT,CASSLEWYGTPAEAFF
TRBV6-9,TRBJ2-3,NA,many,TGTGCCAGCCTCGGTCCTTTTGCTAGCACAGATACGCAGTATTTT,CASLGPFASTDTQYF
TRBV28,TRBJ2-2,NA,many,TGTGCCAGCAGTTCCGTACAGGGAAACACCGGGGAGCTGTTTTTT,CASSSVQGNTGELFF
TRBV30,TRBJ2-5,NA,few,TGTGCCTGGAATTCAGGGGGGGAGACCCAGTACTTC,CAWNSGGETQYF